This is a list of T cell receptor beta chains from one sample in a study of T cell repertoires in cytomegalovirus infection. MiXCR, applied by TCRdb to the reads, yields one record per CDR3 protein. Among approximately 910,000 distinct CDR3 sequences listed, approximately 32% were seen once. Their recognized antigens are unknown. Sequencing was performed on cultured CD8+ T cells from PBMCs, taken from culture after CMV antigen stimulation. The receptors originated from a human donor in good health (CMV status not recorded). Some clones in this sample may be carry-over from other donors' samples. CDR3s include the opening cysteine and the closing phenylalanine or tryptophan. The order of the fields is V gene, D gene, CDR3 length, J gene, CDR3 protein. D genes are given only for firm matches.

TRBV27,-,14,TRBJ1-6,CASRSGSYNSPLHF
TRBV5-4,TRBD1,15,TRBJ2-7,CASSLGTGVSYEQYF
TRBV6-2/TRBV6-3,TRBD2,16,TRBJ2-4,CASSYSGVSAKNIQYF
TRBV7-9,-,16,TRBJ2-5,CASSLVSTSRGETQYF
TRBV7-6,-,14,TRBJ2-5,CASSLDKNQETQYF
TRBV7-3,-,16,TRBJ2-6,CASSSRDSSGANVLTF
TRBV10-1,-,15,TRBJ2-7,CASSENPYPGYEQYF
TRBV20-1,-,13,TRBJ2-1,CSASHISYNEQFF
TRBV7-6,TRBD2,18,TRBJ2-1,CASSSGLAGGSSYNEQFF
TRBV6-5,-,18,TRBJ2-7,CASSYLPLGAGSSYEQYF
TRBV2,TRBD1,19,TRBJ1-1,CASSGTLGAGGMQNTEAFF
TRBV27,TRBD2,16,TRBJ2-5,CASSAMGTSGPGGQYF
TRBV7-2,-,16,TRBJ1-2,CASSLEYHRSNYGYTF
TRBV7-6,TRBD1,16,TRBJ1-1,CASSFGDRGMNTEAFF
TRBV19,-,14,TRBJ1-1,CASSIGAPNTEAFF
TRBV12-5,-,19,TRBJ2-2,CASGLRADQSFRTAGELFF
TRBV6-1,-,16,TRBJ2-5,CASKRYTRGGRETQYF
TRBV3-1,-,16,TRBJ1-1,CASSPLGQLAHTEAFF
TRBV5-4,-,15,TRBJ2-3,CASSLRRSLKDTQYF
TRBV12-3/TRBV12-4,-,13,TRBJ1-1,CASSLEEGTEAFF
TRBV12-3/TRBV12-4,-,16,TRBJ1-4,CASSLSRSATNEKLFF
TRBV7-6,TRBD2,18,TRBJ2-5,CASSLVVGLAGLQETQYF
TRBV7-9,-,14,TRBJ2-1,CASSFPGIYNEQFF
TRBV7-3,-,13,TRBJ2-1,CASSLGGGSEQFF
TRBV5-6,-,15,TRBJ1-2,CASSLASAARYGYTF
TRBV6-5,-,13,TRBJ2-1,CASSYGMRNEQFF
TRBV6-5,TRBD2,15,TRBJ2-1,CASSALAGGPDEQFF
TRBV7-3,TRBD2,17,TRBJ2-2,CASSAPVGLTNTGELFF
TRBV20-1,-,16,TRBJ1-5,CSASPAAGRGNQPQHF
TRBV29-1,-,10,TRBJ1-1,CSVAGTEAFF
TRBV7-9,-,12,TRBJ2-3,CVSSRGADTQYF
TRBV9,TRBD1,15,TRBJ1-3,CASSSGQSSGNTIYF
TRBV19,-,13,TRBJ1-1,CASSILGNAEASF
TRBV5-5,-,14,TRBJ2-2,CASSPSKYPGELFF
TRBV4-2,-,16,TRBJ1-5,CASSQDAELHSQPQHF
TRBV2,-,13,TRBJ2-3,CAIAGPSTDTQYF
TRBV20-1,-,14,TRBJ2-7,CSARDTRGDYEQYF
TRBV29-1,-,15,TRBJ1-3,CSVEDLRVSGNTIYF
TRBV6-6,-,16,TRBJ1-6,CASSKTGGGYNSPLHF
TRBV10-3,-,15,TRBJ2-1,CVSLSPWGDYNEQFF
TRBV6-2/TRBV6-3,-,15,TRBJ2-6,CASSYGTSGANVLTF
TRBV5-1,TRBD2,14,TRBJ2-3,CASSLESGVDTQYF
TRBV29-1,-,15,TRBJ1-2,CSVDPWTDGKGGYTF
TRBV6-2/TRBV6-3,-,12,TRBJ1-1,CASIDYNAEAFF
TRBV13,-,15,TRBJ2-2,CASSLSGAATGELFF
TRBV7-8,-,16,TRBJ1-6,CASKLGGTNYNSPLHF